The clone carrying this TCR beta chain has just a few counts. The data were taken from a study of blood T cells in healthy people across ages. With a J-beta primer mix and a sample-barcoded 5' primer, a second PCR ran about 6 to 11 cycles. Each CDR3 protein is one row after TCRdb ran MiXCR on the 5' RACE reads. The sample gives fewer than 900,000 distinct CDR3 sequences, around 34% of which show up once; about an eighth is in the top ten. Germline V gene sequence: CDR1 DFQATT, CDR2 SNEGSKA (reference sequence). Trimming stripped 3 bases from V and 9 bases from J, with 17 bases between. The CDR3 consists of 13 residues.

The gene calls are TRBV20-1 and TRBJ2-5; no clear D. The receptor comes from a young man in good health. The sequencing input was blood. CDR3 nucleotides: TGCAGTGCTAGGTCCGACGCTGGCGAGGCCCAGTACTTC. Translation gives CSARSDAGEAQYF.